These T cell receptor beta chains were read from a single sample in a study of regulatory T cells in long-lasting Graves disease. TCRdb itself ran the multiplex PCR reads through MiXCR, one entry per CDR3 protein. The sample lists approximately 400,000 distinct CDR3 sequences, about 25% occurring once. The sequenced sample was peripheral blood mononuclear cells (PBMCs), obtained when the disease was refractory, from a patient treated with antithyroid drugs. The receptors derive from a female donor with Graves disease. The CDR3 runs from the conserved cysteine through the conserved F or W. D genes are given only for firm matches. Not every row has a clone size; where given, it reads once, few, many or a size class.

many	TRBV12-3/TRBV12-4	TRBJ1-1	.	CASSLQGSGTEAFF	TGTGCCAGCAGTTTACAGGGTTCGGGCACTGAAGCTTTCTTT
many	TRBV10-3	TRBJ1-4	.	CAISESGPNREKLFF	TGTGCCATCAGTGAGTCGGGCCCGAATCGGGAAAAACTGTTTTTT
.	TRBV20-1	TRBJ2-3	TRBD2	CSARDLAGTTSLVTQYF	TGCAGTGCTAGAGATCTTGCCGGGACTACCTCACTCGTTACGCAGTATTTT
few	TRBV6-1	TRBJ2-1	TRBD2	CASSAAGENYNEQFF	TGTGCCAGCAGTGCAGCGGGAGAGAACTACAATGAGCAGTTCTTC
.	TRBV6-5	TRBJ1-3	.	CASSWDIQFSGNTIYF	TGTGCCAGCAGTTGGGACATCCAATTCTCCGGAAACACCATATATTTT
many	TRBV6-1	TRBJ1-2	.	CASRAEYNYGYTF	TGTGCCAGCAGAGCCGAGTACAACTATGGCTACACCTTC
.	TRBV27	TRBJ1-1	.	CASSFQNMNTEAFF	TGTGCCAGCAGTTTCCAGAACATGAACACTGAAGCTTTCTTT
many	TRBV12-3/TRBV12-4	TRBJ1-1	.	CASSETDTLEAFF	TGTGCCAGCAGTGAAACCGACACGCTTGAAGCTTTCTTT
few	TRBV2	TRBJ1-5	TRBD1	CASSGGILGTVNQSQHF	TGTGCCAGCAGTGGAGGAATACTCGGGACAGTTAATCAGTCCCAGCATTTT
.	TRBV20-1	TRBJ1-4	.	CSARFGGNVEKLFF	TGCAGTGCTAGGTTCGGGGGTAATGTCGAAAAACTGTTTTTT
many	TRBV28	TRBJ2-6	.	CASSLLQGGANVLTF	TGTGCCAGCAGTCTACTCCAGGGAGGGGCCAACGTCCTGACTTTC
few	TRBV19	TRBJ2-5	.	CATRALSQETQYF	TGTGCCACTAGAGCGCTGAGCCAAGAGACCCAGTACTTC
many	TRBV6-5	TRBJ2-7	TRBD1	CASSYSMTGAKYEQYF	TGTGCCAGCAGTTACTCGATGACAGGGGCAAAATACGAGCAGTACTTC
many	TRBV6-5	TRBJ2-7	.	CASSYSLGTYEQYF	TGTGCCAGCAGTTACTCGCTCGGGACTTACGAGCAGTACTTC
few	TRBV9	TRBJ2-5	.	CASSVVGRSGETQYF	TGTGCCAGCAGCGTAGTTGGGAGGTCTGGGGAGACCCAGTACTTC
once	TRBV12-3/TRBV12-4	TRBJ2-5	TRBD1	CASSPTGQQETQYF	TGTGCCAGCAGTCCTACGGGACAGCAAGAGACCCAGTACTTC
many	TRBV2	TRBJ2-2	.	CASATGRDTGELFF	TGTGCCAGCGCGACAGGGAGGGATACCGGGGAGCTGTTTTTT
.	TRBV19	TRBJ2-1	.	CASSTAGAYNEQFF	TGTGCCAGTAGCACAGCGGGCGCCTACAATGAGCAGTTCTTC
many	TRBV29-1	TRBJ1-1	.	CSVEEHQTAEAFF	TGCAGCGTTGAAGAACACCAAACCGCTGAAGCTTTCTTT
few	TRBV6-1	TRBJ1-1	.	CASSERRKPNTEAFF	TGTGCCAGCAGTGAAAGGAGGAAGCCGAACACTGAAGCTTTCTTT
.	TRBV7-9	TRBJ2-3	.	CASSPYGRSITDTQYF	TGTGCCAGCAGCCCTTATGGTAGAAGCATCACAGATACGCAGTATTTT
many	TRBV27	TRBJ2-5	TRBD2	CASSLTGGETQYF	TGTGCCAGCAGCTTAACGGGGGGGGAGACCCAGTACTTC
.	TRBV29-1	TRBJ2-1	.	CSAGAARPRGNEQFF	TGCAGCGCAGGGGCAGCGAGACCCCGGGGGAATGAGCAGTTCTTC
once	TRBV6-1	TRBJ2-5	.	CATSDFRQGQAQYF	TGTGCCACCAGTGATTTCCGACAAGGTCAGGCCCAGTACTTC
few	TRBV19	TRBJ2-7	.	CASSTPTGFYEQYF	TGTGCCAGTAGTACGCCTACTGGATTCTACGAGCAGTACTTC